A single sample is the source of the 22 T cell receptor beta chains below, sequenced in a study of cytomegalovirus exposure and HLA in healthy donors. PCR was performed using 60 Vbeta and 13 Jbeta primers. Repertoires were generated with immunoSEQ multiplex PCR, while TCRdb's copy carries only in-frame clones and drops some. The data contain 100,000 to 150,000 clones, 80% of them singletons. Material for sequencing was PBMCs. These receptor sequences come from a man aged 35 to 55 in good health and CMV-seronegative.

The rearrangement links TRBV6-5 to TRBJ1-6; D gene ambiguous. The CDR3 contains 15 residues. V was pared by 5 bases and J by 7 bases, with 15 bases between. Germline CDR1 MNHEY, CDR2 SVGAGI. CDR3 protein: CASSAPGGFNSPLHF. The CDR3, as DNA: TGTGCCAGCAGTGCACCGGGAGGCTTCAATTCACCCCTCCACTTT.

The chain recombines TRBV7-2 with TRBJ2-5; 7 bases agree with TRBD1. Losses at the gene ends were 3 bases for V and 7 bases for J; bases not matched to a gene: 8. Germline V gives CDR1 SGHTA, CDR2 FQGNSA. This CDR3 comprises 14 residues. The CDR3 DNA reads TGTGCCAGCAGCTTCCAAGGGGGCGCGGGGACCCAGTACTTC. Translation gives CASSFQGGAGTQYF.

This clone was detected once. The chain uses TRBV2 and TRBJ1-1, with D maybe TRBD1 (6 bases). Germline CDR1 reads SNHLY; CDR2 reads FYNNEI. The CDR3 consists of 13 residues. V dropped 6 bases and J dropped 8 bases, with 16 bases sitting between them. The CDR3 is CASSQGPTGEAFF. The CDR3, as DNA: TGTGCCAGCAGCCAGGGACCCACAGGGGAAGCTTTCTTT.

The CDR3 loop is CASSLSQGQGPNYGYTF. The CDR3 DNA follows: TGTGCCAGCAGCTTATCCCAAGGGCAGGGTCCTAACTATGGCTACACCTTC. The chain uses TRBV7-2 and TRBJ1-2, with a tentative D call TRBD1 (5 bases). This CDR3 spans 17 amino acids. CDR1 SGHTA and CDR2 FQGNSA come from the germline V gene. Trimming pared 2 bases from V and 0 bases from J, leaving 16 bases between.

The gene calls are TRBV6-5 and TRBJ1-2, with D possibly TRBD1 on 6 matching bases. The V end was cut by 2 bases, the J end by 8 bases, with 9 bases between. Per germline, CDR1 MNHEY and CDR2 SVGAGI. The CDR3 covers 12 residues. CDR3 sequence (DNA): TGTGCCAGCAGTTACAACAGGGACGGCTACACCTTC. Translating it yields CASSYNRDGYTF.

This clone has ten or more counts. The chain combines TRBV2 with TRBJ2-4; 11 bases line up with TRBD1. Germline V gives CDR1 SNHLY, CDR2 FYNNEI. The CDR3 is 14 residues long. The trim removed 6 bases at V and 8 bases at J, leaving 6 bases unmatched. The CDR3 loop reads CASSERDRGYIQYF. The CDR3 DNA sequence: TGTGCCAGCAGCGAAAGGGACAGGGGGTACATTCAGTACTTC.

The V gene is TRBV7-9, the J gene TRBJ2-4; 8 bases match TRBD1. The germline V gene has CDR1 SEHNR and CDR2 FQNEAQ (reference sequence). The CDR3 has 14 amino acids. J lost 5 bases, V lost 6 bases, and 6 bases had no gene match. CDR3 residues: CASSPTGVQNIQYF. DNA for the CDR3: TGTGCCAGCAGTCCGACAGGGGTCCAAAACATTCAGTACTTC.

This clone was seen a handful of times. The CDR3 DNA is TGTGCCAGTAGTACCTCCCGGGTCTATGGCTACACCTTC. This encodes CASSTSRVYGYTF. V is TRBV19 and J is TRBJ1-2; D remains ambiguous. Germline CDR1 LNHDA, CDR2 SQIVND (reference sequence). The V end lost 4 bases, the J end lost 4 bases, and 10 bases lay between the germline ends. The CDR3 loop spans 13 amino acids.

The chain recombines TRBV5-1 with TRBJ1-1, with D possibly TRBD1 on 5 matching bases. Per the germline V gene, CDR1 is SGHRS and CDR2 is YFSETQ. V lost 4 bases to trimming and J lost 2 bases, with 18 bases between them. CDR3 length: 16 residues. DNA of the CDR3: TGCGCCAGCAGCCCGGGAGAGGGACGCTCAAACACTGAAGCTTTCTTT. Its translation is CASSPGEGRSNTEAFF. Filled out from reference TRBV5-1 and TRBJ1-1, the complete variable domain reads KAGVTQTPRYLIKTRGQQVTLSCSPISGHRSVSWYQQTPGQGLQFLFEYFSETQRNKGNFPGRFSGRQFSNSRSEMNVSTLELGDSALYLCASSPGEGRSNTEAFFGQGTRLTVV.

This chain joins TRBV28 and TRBJ2-2, with 7 bases aligning to TRBD2. Germline CDR1 and CDR2: MDHEN and SYDVKM. CDR3 size: 14 residues. J was trimmed by 1 base and V by 7 bases; bases with no gene match: 3. The DNA for the CDR3 is TGTGCCAGCAACCTAGCGGTGAACACCGGGGAGCTGTTTTTT. Its protein product is CASNLAVNTGELFF.

Points on this clone: Germline and junction disagree at one end, which may indicate a read error. The chain has TRBV6-1 and TRBJ2-3, with D possibly TRBD2 on 5 matching bases. The CDR3 is made up of 15 amino acids. Germline V gene lookup returns CDR1 MNHNS and CDR2 SASEGT. Here the CDR3 DNA reads TGTGCCAGCAGAGAAGTAGGGAGTTACTCGGATACGCAGTATTTT. Translation: CASREVGSYSDTQYF.

Written as DNA, the CDR3 is TGCGCCAGCAGCTCCCGACTAGCGGGAGTCAACAATGAGCAGTTCTTC. Amino acid sequence: CASSSRLAGVNNEQFF. The V gene is TRBV5-1, the J gene TRBJ2-1, with TRBD2 matching 12 bases. V lost 3 bases and J lost 5; bases outside the gene matches: 6. The germline gives CDR1 SGHRS, CDR2 YFSETQ. The CDR3 spans 16 residues.

This clone has just one count. This chain uses TRBV9 with TRBJ2-6, with 7 positions matching TRBD2. The CDR3 has 15 residues. Germline V CDR1 and CDR2: SGDLS, YYNGEE. J lost 1 base, V lost 7 bases, and 5 bases had no gene match. The CDR3 bases are TGTGCCAGCTGCCCCGGGGGGTCTGGGGCCAACGTCCTGACTTTC. The encoded protein is CASCPGGSGANVLTF.

The chain carries TRBV7-2 and TRBJ2-7, with 7 bases matching TRBD1. The CDR3 extends over 14 amino acids. V was pared by 1 base and J by 4 bases, with 4 bases of the junction left unmatched. Germline values: CDR1 SGHTA, CDR2 FQGNSA. CDR3 in DNA: TGTGCCAGCAGCTTAGGCACGGGACAGTACGAGCAGTACTTC. It is translated as CASSLGTGQYEQYF.

V gene TRBV9 combines with J gene TRBJ1-3, with TRBD1 matching over 9 bases. Trimming removed 0 bases from V and 1 base from J; junction bases left unmatched: 5. CDR1 and CDR2 (germline): SGDLS, YYNGEE. The CDR3 length is 17 residues. CDR3 bases: TGTGCCAGCAGCGTAGCGGGTGACAGGGGGTCTGGAAACACCATATATTTT. This encodes CASSVAGDRGSGNTIYF.

This clone was detected once. For the CDR3, the DNA is TGTGCCAGCAGCAGGGATAGCAATCAGCCCCAGCATTTT. This sequence encodes CASSRDSNQPQHF. The chain couples TRBV28 to TRBJ1-5; tentatively, D is TRBD1 (5 bases). The V gene lost 6 bases and the J gene lost 0 bases, with 6 bases spanning the gap. CDR1 MDHEN and CDR2 SYDVKM come from the germline V gene. This CDR3 has 13 amino acids. Combining the CDR3 with reference TRBV28 and TRBJ1-5 gives the whole variable domain DVKVTQSSRYLVKRTGEKVFLECVQDMDHENMFWYRQDPGLGLRLIYFSYDVKMKEKGDIPEGYSVSREKKERFSLILESASTNQTSMYLCASSRDSNQPQHFGDGTRLSIL.

This clone was seen more than once but under ten times. The chain has TRBV18 and TRBJ2-3, with no clear D. Germline assignment: CDR1 KGHSH and CDR2 LQKENI. CDR3 length: 15 amino acids. Trimming took off 2 bases at V and 0 bases at J, with 9 bases between the two ends. CDR3 bases: TGTGCCAGCTCACCAGCAGCAGGTAGCACAGATACGCAGTATTTT. Amino acid sequence: CASSPAAGSTDTQYF. The entire variable domain, with the rest obtained from reference TRBV18 and TRBJ2-3, is as follows: NAGVMQNPRHLVRRRGQEARLRCSPMKGHSHVYWYRQLPEEGLKFMVYLQKENIIDESGMPKERFSAEFPKEGPSILRIQQVVRGDSAAYFCASSPAAGSTDTQYFGPGTRLTVL.

V and J are TRBV7-8 and TRBJ1-1; D unresolved. The CDR3 has 14 amino acids. Germline V gives CDR1 SGHVS, CDR2 FQNEAQ. V shed 0 bases and J shed 1 base, with 6 bases lying between them. The DNA of the CDR3 is TGTGCCAGCAGCTTAGCCCCACAGAACACTGAAGCTTTCTTT. Amino acid sequence: CASSLAPQNTEAFF.

This clone was seen a handful of times. The chain combines TRBV10-3 with TRBJ2-1; a possible D gene is TRBD1 (6 bases). Trimming shortened V by 3 bases and J by 11 bases, and 14 bases separated the two germline ends. Per the germline V gene, CDR1 is ENHRY and CDR2 is SYGVKD. CDR3 size: 13 residues. In DNA form, the CDR3 reads TGTGCCATCAGTGATGGGCACCGGGACAAGCAGTTCTTC. This codes for CAISDGHRDKQFF.

Concerning this clone itself: At one end the junction does not follow the germline gene, possibly because of a read error. V usage is TRBV5-1 and J usage is TRBJ2-5; 8 nucleotides agree with TRBD1. The CDR3 is 16 residues long. The V gene's germline CDR1 is SGHRS and CDR2 YFSETQ. CDR3 region: CASTLDRAGYQETQYF. DNA of the CDR3: TGCGCCAGCACCTTGGACAGGGCCGGGTACCAAGAGACCCAGTACTTC.

This clone has just a few counts. This chain uses TRBV12-5 with TRBJ1-5; maybe TRBD1 (6 bases). Trimming pared 3 bases from V and 5 bases from J, leaving 11 bases between. The length of the CDR3 is 14 residues. Germline V CDR1 and CDR2: LGHNT, FRNRAP. CDR3 DNA: TGTGCTAGTGGTTTCCAGGGGTTTTATCAGCCCCAGCATTTT. Translating gives CASGFQGFYQPQHF. Complete variable domain (other parts from reference TRBV12-5 and TRBJ1-5): DARVTQTPRHKVTEMGQEVTMRCQPILGHNTVFWYRQTMMQGLELLAYFRNRAPLDDSGMPKDRFSAEMPDATLATLKIQPSEPRDSAVYFCASGFQGFYQPQHFGDGTRLSIL.

In this sample, this clone turned up a few times. Other nucleotide sequences in the sample specify the same CDR3. The rearrangement links TRBV29-1 to TRBJ1-4, with D hard to call. The CDR3 covers 14 residues. The V gene's germline CDR1 is SQVTM and CDR2 ANQGSEA. The V end lost 5 bases, the J end lost 7 bases, and 17 bases lay between the germline ends. The CDR3 reads CSVSYTLGSEKLFF. The CDR3 region has the DNA TGCAGCGTTTCCTACACCTTAGGGAGTGAAAAACTGTTTTTT.